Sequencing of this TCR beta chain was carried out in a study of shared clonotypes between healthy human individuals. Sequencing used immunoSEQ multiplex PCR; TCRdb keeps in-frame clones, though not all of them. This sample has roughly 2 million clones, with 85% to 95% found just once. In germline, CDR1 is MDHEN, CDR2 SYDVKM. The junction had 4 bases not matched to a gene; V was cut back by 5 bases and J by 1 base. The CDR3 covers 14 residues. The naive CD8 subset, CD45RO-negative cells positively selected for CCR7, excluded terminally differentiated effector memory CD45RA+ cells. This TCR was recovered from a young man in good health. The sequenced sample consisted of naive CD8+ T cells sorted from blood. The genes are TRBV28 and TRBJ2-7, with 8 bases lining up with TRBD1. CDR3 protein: CASSQGQVSYEQYF. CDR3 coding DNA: TGTGCCAGCAGTCAGGGACAGGTTTCCTACGAGCAGTACTTC.